These 31 T cell receptor beta chains were sequenced from one sample in a study of cytotoxic CD8 clonotypes in ibrutinib-treated CLL. Some clones are missing from TCRdb's copy, which holds only in-frame ones; the method was immunoSEQ multiplex PCR. The sample lists about 85,000 clones, roughly 83% seen once, with about 4.4% in the top ten. The source material was PBMCs, sampled after 12 months of ibrutinib treatment. Every receptor here comes from a human donor with chronic lymphocytic leukemia.

The chain joins TRBV10-3 to TRBJ1-6; TRBD1 agrees at 9 bases. V shed 11 bases and J 12 bases; nucleotides not matched to a gene: 11. Germline-derived CDR1 and CDR2 are ENHRY and SYGVKD. The CDR3 covers 13 residues. The CDR3 bases are TGTGCCTCCCGTGGGACAGGGTGGTTACCCCTCCACTTT. Encoded protein: CASRGTGWLPLHF.

This clone was counted only a few times. The gene calls are TRBV7-9 and TRBJ1-6; weak D call: TRBD1 (5 bases). Trimming cost V 4 bases and J 8 bases, with 6 bases left between them. The CDR3 covers 12 residues. CDR1 is SEHNR, CDR2 FQNEAQ, per germline (reference sequence). In nucleotides, the CDR3 is TGTGCCAGCAGCTCGGGGGATTCACCCCTCCACTTT. It encodes CASSSGDSPLHF. The full variable domain, in which reference TRBV7-9 and TRBJ1-6 provide the parts outside the CDR3, is DTGVSQNPRHKITKRGQNVTFRCDPISEHNRLYWYRQTLGQGPEFLTYFQNEAQLEKSRLLSDRFSAERPKGSFSTLEIQRTEQGDSAMYLCASSSGDSPLHFGNGTRLTVT.

The chain carries TRBV19 and TRBJ1-2, with unresolved D. V was trimmed by 5 bases and J by 5 bases, leaving 18 bases between them. The CDR3 has 15 residues. CDR1 and CDR2 from the germline V gene are LNHDA and SQIVND (reference sequence). CDR3 DNA sequence: TGTGCCAGTAGTCCCCGGCGGGGAGGACCATATGGCTACACCTTC. Amino acid sequence: CASSPRRGGPYGYTF.

The V gene is TRBV6-6, the J gene TRBJ2-7; D might be TRBD1 or TRBD2, each matching 5 bases. V was trimmed by 5 bases and J by 2 bases, leaving 13 bases between them. This CDR3 is built from 14 residues. Germline loops: CDR1 MNHNY, CDR2 SVGAGI (reference sequence). For the CDR3, the DNA is TGTGCCAGCAGTCCCGGGACCGTCCCCTACGAGCAGTACTTC. As protein: CASSPGTVPYEQYF.

V usage is TRBV2 and J usage is TRBJ1-3, with unresolved D. Germline loops: CDR1 SNHLY, CDR2 FYNNEI. This CDR3 has 13 residues. Trimming shortened V by 6 bases and J by 4 bases, and 10 bases separated the two germline ends. The CDR3 here is CASRLDVGNTIYF. The CDR3 nucleotides read TGTGCCAGCAGACTGGACGTGGGAAACACCATATATTTT.

This chain connects TRBV7-2 to TRBJ2-4, with D hard to call. The V gene's germline CDR1 is SGHTA and CDR2 FQGNSA. The CDR3 covers 12 residues. Trimming pared 0 bases from V and 6 bases from J, leaving 3 bases between. The DNA for the CDR3 is TGTGCCAGCAGCTTAGCGGGAAACATTCAGTACTTC. Translation gives CASSLAGNIQYF.

The V gene is TRBV29-1, the J gene TRBJ1-1; tentatively, D is TRBD1 (5 bases). V lost 5 bases, J lost 6 bases, and 16 bases lay in between. Germline CDR1 reads SQVTM; CDR2 reads ANQGSEA. This CDR3 is built from 13 residues. The DNA of the CDR3 is TGCAGCGTTTTGGCGGGGACGCACTCTGAAGCTTTCTTT. Translation gives CSVLAGTHSEAFF.

The chain has TRBV7-8 and TRBJ1-6, with a weak D call TRBD1 (6 bases). CDR1 and CDR2 from the germline V gene are SGHVS and FQNEAQ. Trimming shortened V by 7 bases and J by 10 bases, and 23 bases separated the two germline ends. The CDR3 spans 16 residues. CDR3 nucleotides: TGTGCCAGCACCCCCCGTATCGGGGGGCCGTCGTCACCCCTCCACTTT. This gives the protein CASTPRIGGPSSPLHF.

The V call is TRBV21-1, the J call TRBJ2-3; TRBD2 was called by the table and not checked on the DNA. TRBV21-1 represents a pseudogene. The CDR3 is made up of 14 amino acids. The CDR3 spells CASRERGGTDTQYF. As DNA, the CDR3 is TGTGCCAGCCGGGAGCGCGGGGGCACAGATACGCAGTATTTT.

This clone has a handful of counts. V is TRBV5-1 and J is TRBJ1-2, with a possible D match to TRBD1 (5 bases). The germline V gene encodes CDR1 SGHRS and CDR2 YFSETQ. V dropped 0 bases and J dropped 2 bases, with 8 bases sitting between them. This CDR3 region has 14 residues. CDR3 bases: TGCGCCAGCAGCTTGGAAGGGGCCAACTATGGCTACACCTTC. Its protein product is CASSLEGANYGYTF. Full variable domain (outside the CDR3, taken from reference TRBV5-1 and TRBJ1-2): KAGVTQTPRYLIKTRGQQVTLSCSPISGHRSVSWYQQTPGQGLQFLFEYFSETQRNKGNFPGRFSGRQFSNSRSEMNVSTLELGDSALYLCASSLEGANYGYTFGSGTRLTVV.

This chain connects TRBV4-3 to TRBJ2-7, with D possibly matching TRBD2 (6 bases). The length of the CDR3 is 13 residues. Germline-derived CDR1 and CDR2 are LGHNA and YSLEER. The CDR3 region has the DNA TGCGCAGACCGGGGTGGGGGGTCCTACGAGCAGTACTTC. Its translation: CADRGGGSYEQYF.

The J gene is TRBJ2-2, the V gene TRBV10-3; D is possibly TRBD1 (7 bases). The CDR3 runs 16 residues. V was pared by 3 bases and J by 4 bases, with 15 bases between. The germline V gene has CDR1 ENHRY and CDR2 SYGVKD. The CDR3 nucleotides read TGTGCCATCAGTGATAATGGCCAGGGGGGCACCGGGGAGCTGTTTTTT. Translated, it gives CAISDNGQGGTGELFF.

The V gene is TRBV6-1, the J gene TRBJ2-7; D is unresolved. The CDR3 length is 13 residues. The V end lost 6 bases, the J end lost 4 bases, and 13 bases lay between the germline ends. Germline lookup yields CDR1 MNHNS and CDR2 SASEGT. CDR3: CASSQEGTYEQYF. The CDR3 region has the DNA TGTGCCAGCAGCCAAGAAGGAACATACGAGCAGTACTTC.

The chain has TRBV18 and TRBJ1-4; D gene uncertain. The ends were cut back, 4 bases at V and 8 bases at J, with 14 bases in the middle. The CDR3 covers 14 residues. Germline-derived CDR1 and CDR2 are KGHSH and LQKENI. The CDR3 DNA reads as TGTGCCAGCTCACAGGTGGCCGACCTGGAAAAACTGTTTTTT. Residues: CASSQVADLEKLFF.

The chain carries TRBV6-6 and TRBJ1-6, with D tentatively TRBD1 (5 bases). CDR3 length: 14 amino acids. CDR1 is MNHNY and CDR2 is SVGAGI in the germline V gene (reference sequence). V was clipped by 5 bases and J by 5 bases, with 10 bases between them. CDR3: CASSLGTHNSPLHF. DNA for the CDR3: TGTGCCAGCAGTCTGGGGACTCATAATTCACCCCTCCACTTT.

This clone was seen once. This chain connects TRBV25-1 to TRBJ2-6; 7 positions match TRBD1. Germline trimming cut 4 bases from V and 4 bases from J; bases unmatched to any gene: 7. CDR1 and CDR2 from the germline V gene are MGHDK and SYGVNS. This CDR3 has 16 residues. The CDR3 sequence is CASSGKTGSGANVLTF. The CDR3 DNA is TGTGCCAGCAGTGGGAAGACAGGGTCCGGGGCCAACGTCCTGACTTTC.

This chain connects TRBV28 to TRBJ2-7; 10 bases are shared with TRBD2. Per the germline V gene, CDR1 is MDHEN and CDR2 is SYDVKM. The V gene end was trimmed by 6 bases and the J gene end by 7 bases; junction bases not matched to a gene: 6. The CDR3 is 13 amino acids. CDR3 DNA: TGTGCCAGCAGCCTAGCGGGGGTTTTGGAGCAGTACTTC. The encoded protein is CASSLAGVLEQYF.

The rearrangement uses TRBV19 and TRBJ2-2, with 8 bases lining up with TRBD1. Trimming at V came to 4 bases and at J to 0 bases, leaving 1 base not matched to a gene. Germline assignment: CDR1 LNHDA and CDR2 SQIVND (reference sequence). This CDR3 is 15 amino acids long. CDR3 DNA sequence: TGTGCCAGTAGTAGGGGACAGGCGAACACCGGGGAGCTGTTTTTT. Its translation is CASSRGQANTGELFF.

The rearrangement uses TRBV10-3 and TRBJ2-5, with 11 bases matching TRBD1. The V gene end was trimmed by 2 bases and the J gene end by 4 bases; junction bases not matched to a gene: 6. Per the germline V gene, CDR1 is ENHRY and CDR2 is SYGVKD. The CDR3 spans 16 residues. CDR3 protein: CAISEPGTGGGETQYF. The CDR3 nucleotides read TGTGCCATCAGTGAGCCAGGGACAGGGGGTGGAGAGACCCAGTACTTC.

This clone appeared many times. The chain carries TRBV6-6 and TRBJ1-5; possibly TRBD1 for D (5 bases). This CDR3 is 14 amino acids long. V lost 5 bases and J 5 bases, leaving 13 bases between the germline ends. Germline values: CDR1 MNHNY, CDR2 SVGAGI (reference sequence). The CDR3 DNA is TGTGCCAGCAGTCAGCAGGGCGGGGATCAGCCCCAGCATTTT. Amino acid sequence: CASSQQGGDQPQHF.

This clone was seen a single time. The genes are TRBV2 and TRBJ2-2; D may be TRBD2 (6 bases). The germline V and J ends were trimmed by 8 bases and 3 bases, with 13 bases remaining between them. This CDR3 is built from 14 residues. The V gene's germline CDR1 is SNHLY and CDR2 FYNNEI. In DNA, the CDR3 is TGTGCCAGCGACACTAGCCCCTACACCGGGGAGCTGTTTTTT. Translating gives CASDTSPYTGELFF.

The chain recombines TRBV4-3 with TRBJ2-1; 8 bases fit TRBD2. CDR1 LGHNA and CDR2 YSLEER come from the germline V gene. J lost 9 bases, V lost 3 bases, and 10 bases had no gene match. The CDR3 has 15 amino acids. This CDR3 reads CASSHGREGWGEQFF. CDR3 in DNA: TGCGCCAGCAGCCACGGGAGGGAGGGCTGGGGTGAGCAGTTCTTC.

This rearrangement joins TRBV23-1 to TRBJ1-3, with D perhaps TRBD1 (5 bases). TRBV23-1 is sorted into the ORF group, with uncertain function. This CDR3 has 17 residues. V was shortened by 0 bases and J by 0 bases, with 12 bases between the two germline ends. The CDR3 protein is CASSQSVRRVSGNTIYF. The CDR3 DNA reads as TGCGCCAGCAGTCAATCGGTTCGCAGGGTCTCTGGAAACACCATATATTTT.

The V call is TRBV29-1, the J call TRBJ1-4; D is possibly TRBD1 (5 bases). Trimming pared 4 bases from V and 9 bases from J, leaving 9 bases between. There are 11 residues in the CDR3. CDR1 is SQVTM and CDR2 is ANQGSEA in the germline V gene. The CDR3 is CSVVAGKKLFF. Here the CDR3 DNA reads TGCAGCGTTGTTGCAGGGAAAAAACTGTTTTTT. Using reference TRBV29-1 and TRBJ1-4 for the parts outside the CDR3, the full variable domain is SAVISQKPSRDICQRGTSLTIQCQVDSQVTMMFWYRQQPGQSLTLIATANQGSEATYESGFVIDKFPISRPNLTFSTLTVSNMSPEDSSIYLCSVVAGKKLFFGSGTQLSVL.

This clone has a handful of counts. J is TRBJ2-3 and V is TRBV28; D not certain. Germline V gene lookup returns CDR1 MDHEN and CDR2 SYDVKM. With 6 bases removed from V and 4 bases from J, the gap between germline ends came to 17 bases. The length of the CDR3 is 15 residues. The CDR3 DNA sequence: TGTGCCAGCAGCCCCCCACCCCCCCGCGCAGATACGCAGTATTTT. As protein: CASSPPPPRADTQYF.

The CDR3 nucleotides read TGTGCCAGCAGCTTAGGGACTAGCGACACAGATACGCAGTATTTT. This codes for CASSLGTSDTDTQYF. The chain combines TRBV7-9 with TRBJ2-3; TRBD2 matches 9 bases. The CDR3 covers 15 residues. Germline V gives CDR1 SEHNR, CDR2 FQNEAQ (reference sequence). The V and J ends lost 1 base and 2 bases, in that order; junction bases with no gene match: 1. The full variable domain, in which reference TRBV7-9 and TRBJ2-3 provide the parts outside the CDR3, is DTGVSQNPRHKITKRGQNVTFRCDPISEHNRLYWYRQTLGQGPEFLTYFQNEAQLEKSRLLSDRFSAERPKGSFSTLEIQRTEQGDSAMYLCASSLGTSDTDTQYFGPGTRLTVL.

The rearrangement joins TRBV5-5 to TRBJ2-7; D remains unclear. The germline CDR1 and CDR2 sequences are SGHKS and YYEKEE (reference sequence). This CDR3 has 16 residues. V lost 0 bases, J lost 2 bases, and 15 bases lay in between. The CDR3 reads CASSLDFRAITYEQYF. CDR3 nucleotides: TGTGCCAGCAGCTTGGATTTTCGGGCCATAACCTACGAGCAGTACTTC.

CDR3 amino acids: CASPNWGFGCTEAFF. The CDR3 coding sequence is TGTGCCAGCCCTAATTGGGGTTTCGGGTGCACTGAAGCTTTCTTT. The chain uses TRBV27 and TRBJ1-1; D gene ambiguous. The CDR3 length is 15 residues. Germline V gene lookup returns CDR1 MNHEY and CDR2 SMNVEV (reference sequence). V lost 8 bases and J 4 bases, leaving 20 bases between the germline ends.

The genes are TRBV19 and TRBJ1-2; 10 bases agree with TRBD1. Trimming took 7 bases from V and 4 from J; bases not matched to a gene: 6. This CDR3 region has 14 residues. CDR1 and CDR2 (germline): LNHDA, SQIVND (reference sequence). The DNA of the CDR3 is TGTGCCAGTATGAGACAGGGGGCGTTCTATGGCTACACCTTC. Translation gives CASMRQGAFYGYTF.

The rearrangement links TRBV7-9 to TRBJ2-7; 9 bases are shared with TRBD1. Trimming at V came to 7 bases and at J to 7 bases, leaving 8 bases not matched to a gene. The CDR3 consists of 13 residues. Looked up from germline, CDR1 is SEHNR and CDR2 is FQNEAQ (reference sequence). CDR3 nucleotide sequence: TGTGCCAGCACACTACAGGGGGCGGGTGAGCAGTACTTC. It yields the protein CASTLQGAGEQYF.

The chain couples TRBV5-1 to TRBJ2-1; 8 positions agree with TRBD2. From germline, CDR1 is SGHRS and CDR2 YFSETQ. CDR3 length: 15 residues. V shed 2 bases, J shed 0 bases, and the junction held 1 base outside the gene matches. Written as DNA, the CDR3 is TGCGCCAGCAGCTTACTAGCGGACTCCTACAATGAGCAGTTCTTC. As protein: CASSLLADSYNEQFF.